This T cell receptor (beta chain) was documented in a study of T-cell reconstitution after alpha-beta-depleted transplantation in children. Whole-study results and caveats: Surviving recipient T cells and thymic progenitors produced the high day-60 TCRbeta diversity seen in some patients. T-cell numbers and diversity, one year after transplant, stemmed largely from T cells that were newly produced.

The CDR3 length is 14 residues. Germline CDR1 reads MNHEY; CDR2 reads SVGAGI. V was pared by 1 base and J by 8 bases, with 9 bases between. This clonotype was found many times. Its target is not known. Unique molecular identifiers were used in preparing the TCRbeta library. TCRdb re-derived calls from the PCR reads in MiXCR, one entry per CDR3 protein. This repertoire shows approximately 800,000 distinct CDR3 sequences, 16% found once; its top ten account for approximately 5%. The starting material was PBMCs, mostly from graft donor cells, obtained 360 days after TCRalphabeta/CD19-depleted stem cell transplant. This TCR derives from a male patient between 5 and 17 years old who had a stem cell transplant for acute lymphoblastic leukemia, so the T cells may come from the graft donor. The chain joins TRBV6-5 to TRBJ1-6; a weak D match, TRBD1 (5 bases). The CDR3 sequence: CASSYYIRDSPLHF. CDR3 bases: TGTGCCAGCAGTTACTATATCAGGGATTCACCCCTCCACTTT.